These T cell receptor beta chains were read from a single sample in a study of blood T cell repertoires in COVID-19. The assay was immunoSEQ multiplex PCR, and TCRdb's table has in-frame clones only and misses some. This sample has about 240,000 clones, with roughly 82% found just once. Source material: peripheral blood. The receptor source for this set is an elderly man with acute or convalescent COVID-19. CDR3s include the opening cysteine and the closing phenylalanine or tryptophan. D genes are given only for firm matches. The size entry is marked missing in some rows and otherwise reads once, few, many or a size class.

CDR3nt: TGTGCCAGCTCCCCCCGGGGGGACAGGGGCTCTTCACCCCTCCACTTT; CDR3aa: CASSPRGDRGSSPLHF; abundance: NA; j_gene: TRBJ1-6; len: 16; d_gene: TRBD1; v_gene: TRBV18
CDR3nt: TGTGCCAGCAGCTCGACAGGGACAGCCGGGGAGCTGTTTTTT; CDR3aa: CASSSTGTAGELFF; abundance: once; j_gene: TRBJ2-2; len: 14; d_gene: TRBD1; v_gene: TRBV11-2
CDR3nt: TGTGCCAGCAGTGAAGGTACAGGAGAGACCCAGTACTTC; CDR3aa: CASSEGTGETQYF; abundance: many; j_gene: TRBJ2-5; len: 13; d_gene: NA; v_gene: TRBV2
CDR3nt: TGTGCCAGCAGGATCAGGGGTTCCGGGGAGCTGTTTTTT; CDR3aa: CASRIRGSGELFF; abundance: NA; j_gene: TRBJ2-2; len: 13; d_gene: NA; v_gene: TRBV6-6
CDR3nt: TGTGCCAGCAGGCGGCCCGCCTCCTATGGCTACACCTTC; CDR3aa: CASRRPASYGYTF; abundance: NA; j_gene: TRBJ1-2; len: 13; d_gene: NA; v_gene: TRBV28
CDR3nt: TGTGCCAGCTCCCCAGAGGGACATTCTAATGAAAAACTGTTTTTT; CDR3aa: CASSPEGHSNEKLFF; abundance: NA; j_gene: TRBJ1-4; len: 15; d_gene: NA; v_gene: TRBV18
CDR3nt: TGTGCCAGCAGTTCGGGACAGGGATGGACTGAAGCTTTCTTT; CDR3aa: CASSSGQGWTEAFF; abundance: few; j_gene: TRBJ1-1; len: 14; d_gene: TRBD1; v_gene: TRBV28
CDR3nt: TGTGCCAGCAGTCAGCCCAATAGACAGGTCTTGGAGCAGTTCTTC; CDR3aa: CASSQPNRQVLEQFF; abundance: NA; j_gene: TRBJ2-1; len: 15; d_gene: NA; v_gene: TRBV2
CDR3nt: TGTGCCAGCAGGGGGGGGGTTCCCAATCAGCCCCAGCATTTT; CDR3aa: CASRGGVPNQPQHF; abundance: NA; j_gene: TRBJ1-5; len: 14; d_gene: NA; v_gene: TRBV28
CDR3nt: TGTGCCAGCAGCTTCAGCGGACAGTATGGCTACACCTTC; CDR3aa: CASSFSGQYGYTF; abundance: NA; j_gene: TRBJ1-2; len: 13; d_gene: NA; v_gene: TRBV7-2
CDR3nt: TGTGCCAGCAGCCAAGAATCAGGTCAAGAGACCCAGTACTTC; CDR3aa: CASSQESGQETQYF; abundance: NA; j_gene: TRBJ2-5; len: 14; d_gene: NA; v_gene: TRBV4-2
CDR3nt: TGTGCCAGCAGCCCGACAGGGTCTGGAAACACCATATATTTT; CDR3aa: CASSPTGSGNTIYF; abundance: NA; j_gene: TRBJ1-3; len: 14; d_gene: TRBD1; v_gene: TRBV3-1/TRBV3-2
CDR3nt: TGTGCCAGTAGTGGGCCGGGACAGAAAAACTATGGCTACACCTTC; CDR3aa: CASSGPGQKNYGYTF; abundance: NA; j_gene: TRBJ1-2; len: 15; d_gene: TRBD1; v_gene: TRBV19
CDR3nt: TGTGCCAGCAGTTCAAGACAGCCCCAAGGGGAAGCTTTCTTT; CDR3aa: CASSSRQPQGEAFF; abundance: NA; j_gene: TRBJ1-1; len: 14; d_gene: NA; v_gene: TRBV28
CDR3nt: TGCGCCAGCAGCTTGGGGGGCATTATGGGGTCTGAAGCTTTCTTT; CDR3aa: CASSLGGIMGSEAFF; abundance: NA; j_gene: TRBJ1-1; len: 15; d_gene: NA; v_gene: TRBV5-1
CDR3nt: TGTGCCAGCAGCGTAGAGAGCCTCGAGGATTCACCCCTCCACTTT; CDR3aa: CASSVESLEDSPLHF; abundance: NA; j_gene: TRBJ1-6; len: 15; d_gene: NA; v_gene: TRBV9
CDR3nt: TGTGCCAGCTCACCCGAAGCGGAACAGCCGAACACTGAAGCTTTCTTT; CDR3aa: CASSPEAEQPNTEAFF; abundance: NA; j_gene: TRBJ1-1; len: 16; d_gene: NA; v_gene: TRBV18
CDR3nt: TGCAGTGCGCGGAAATTCACTGAAGCTTTCTTT; CDR3aa: CSARKFTEAFF; abundance: NA; j_gene: TRBJ1-1; len: 11; d_gene: NA; v_gene: TRBV20-1
CDR3nt: TGTGCCATCAGCCAAAGCGAGGGATCTTACGAGCAGTACTTC; CDR3aa: CAISQSEGSYEQYF; abundance: NA; j_gene: TRBJ2-7; len: 14; d_gene: NA; v_gene: TRBV10-3
CDR3nt: TGTGCCAGCAAGGGGGCCGCTGCTAACTATGGCTACACCTTC; CDR3aa: CASKGAAANYGYTF; abundance: NA; j_gene: TRBJ1-2; len: 14; d_gene: TRBD1; v_gene: TRBV7-2
CDR3nt: TGCGCCAGCAGTAGCGGGGGGGCCGGGACAGATACGCAGTATTTT; CDR3aa: CASSSGGAGTDTQYF; abundance: NA; j_gene: TRBJ2-3; len: 15; d_gene: TRBD2; v_gene: TRBV10-1
CDR3nt: TGCGCCAGCAGCCAGGGCGCAGACGATACGCAGTATTTT; CDR3aa: CASSQGADDTQYF; abundance: once; j_gene: TRBJ2-3; len: 13; d_gene: NA; v_gene: TRBV5-1
CDR3nt: TGTGCCAGCAGTGAACCCGACGCGGGGAACACTGAAGCTTTCTTT; CDR3aa: CASSEPDAGNTEAFF; abundance: NA; j_gene: TRBJ1-1; len: 15; d_gene: NA; v_gene: TRBV2
CDR3nt: TGTGCCAGCAGCTCCCAACTGGGCCTCCATGGCTACACCTTC; CDR3aa: CASSSQLGLHGYTF; abundance: NA; j_gene: TRBJ1-2; len: 14; d_gene: NA; v_gene: TRBV5-6
CDR3nt: TGTGCCAGCAGCTTGGTAGACAGGAACACCGGGGAGCTGTTTTTT; CDR3aa: CASSLVDRNTGELFF; abundance: NA; j_gene: TRBJ2-2; len: 15; d_gene: NA; v_gene: TRBV5-4
CDR3nt: TGCGCCAGCAGCCAAGGGGAGGGTATAGGTGGCTACACCTTC; CDR3aa: CASSQGEGIGGYTF; abundance: NA; j_gene: TRBJ1-2; len: 14; d_gene: NA; v_gene: TRBV4-1
CDR3nt: TGTGCCAGCAGCCAAGCTTGGGGGGACTCCTATGGCTACACCTTC; CDR3aa: CASSQAWGDSYGYTF; abundance: NA; j_gene: TRBJ1-2; len: 15; d_gene: NA; v_gene: TRBV3-1/TRBV3-2
CDR3nt: TGTGCCAGCAAGGGACAGGGGCACACCGGGGAGCTGTTTTTT; CDR3aa: CASKGQGHTGELFF; abundance: NA; j_gene: TRBJ2-2; len: 14; d_gene: TRBD1; v_gene: TRBV27